This T cell receptor beta chain comes out of a study of radiotherapy plus CTLA-4 blockade in lung cancer. Study outcomes and limitations: Among reported predictors of response, early blood T cell clone dynamics with interferon-beta performed best.

About this clone: Its antigen is unknown.

Repertoires were generated with immunoSEQ multiplex PCR, while TCRdb's copy carries only in-frame clones and drops some. This repertoire shows fewer than 150,000 clones, about 77% found once; its top ten account for approximately 5%. Focal radiation plus CTLA-4 blockade with ipilimumab was given to patients with chemo-refractory metastatic non-small-cell lung cancer. V lost 0 bases and J 0 bases, leaving 22 bases between the germline ends. Germline CDR1 SGHRS, CDR2 YFSETQ. This CDR3 contains 20 residues. This sequence was found in a human donor with non-small cell lung cancer who had a partial response to radiotherapy plus ipilimumab. The source was peripheral blood, collected from a patient treated with radiotherapy plus ipilimumab. The rearrangement uses TRBV5-1 and TRBJ2-1; TRBD2 might be the D (5 bases). In nucleotides, the CDR3 is TGCGCCAGCAGCTTGGCCCGATTAACAGCGGCTCCGAGCTCCTACAATGAGCAGTTCTTC. As protein: CASSLARLTAAPSSYNEQFF.